The entry below describes one T cell receptor beta chain. Its antigen is not identified. The sample carries other DNA sequences with the same CDR3. This sample was included in a study of shared clonotypes between healthy human individuals. Overall study results and limits: Relative to their counterparts shared across all four donors, non-shared clonotypes exhibited diminished generation probabilities.

The V end lost 6 bases, the J end lost 4 bases, and 6 bases lay between the germline ends. CDR1 and CDR2 (germline): SEHNR, FQNEAQ (reference sequence). The CDR3 runs 12 residues. The study ran the assay at deep level. The method was immunoSEQ multiplex PCR; TCRdb's version includes in-frame clones alone and lacks a portion of them. The sample yields a few million clones, more than 85% seen once. The sample taken for sequencing was naive CD4+ T cells from PBMCs. Subset described: CD45RA+ positively selected. The rearrangement joins TRBV7-9 to TRBJ2-2, with D perhaps TRBD1 (5 bases). This receptor was identified in a man younger than 35 in good health. Some clones in this sample may be carry-over from other donors' samples. This CDR3 is CASRGPTGELFF. CDR3 sequence (DNA): TGTGCCAGCAGGGGGCCCACCGGGGAGCTGTTTTTT.